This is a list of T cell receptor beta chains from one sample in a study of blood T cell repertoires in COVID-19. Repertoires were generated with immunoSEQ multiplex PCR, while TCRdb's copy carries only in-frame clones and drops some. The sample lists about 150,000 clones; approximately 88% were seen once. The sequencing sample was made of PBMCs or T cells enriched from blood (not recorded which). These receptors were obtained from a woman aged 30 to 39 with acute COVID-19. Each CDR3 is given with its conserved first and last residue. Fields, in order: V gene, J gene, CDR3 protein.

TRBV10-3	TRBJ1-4	CATQAGGNEKLFF
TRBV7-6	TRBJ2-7	CASSLDRAHEQYF
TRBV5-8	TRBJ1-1	CASTFSGGLITEAFF
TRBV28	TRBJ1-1	CASSYTQGLNTEAFF
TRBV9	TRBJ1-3	CASSVEGRGENTIYF
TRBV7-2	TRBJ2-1	CASREAEGGWFVEQFF
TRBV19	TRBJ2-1	CASRGTPPYNEQFF
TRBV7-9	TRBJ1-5	CASSSDRDRGSGNQPQHF
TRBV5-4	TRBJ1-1	CASSFRGTEAFF
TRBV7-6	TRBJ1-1	CASRGQPNTEAFF
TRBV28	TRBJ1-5	CASSGQFYQPQHF
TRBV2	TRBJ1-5	CASSEALQSGAQHF
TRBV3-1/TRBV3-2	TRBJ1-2	CASSQDNTGDGYTF
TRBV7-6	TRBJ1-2	CASSCLARRREVLFYGYTF
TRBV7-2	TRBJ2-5	CASSRALETQYF
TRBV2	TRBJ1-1	CASNPGQGGPEAFF
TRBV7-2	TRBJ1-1	CASSREGNTEAFF
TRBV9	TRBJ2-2	CASTLGALRGTGELFF
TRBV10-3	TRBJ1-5	CAISDPSVGLGNQPQHF
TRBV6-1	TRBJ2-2	CASSERGRNGELFF
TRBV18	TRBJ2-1	CASSPVEGGEQFF
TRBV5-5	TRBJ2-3	CASSQRGLAGGSGTDTQYF
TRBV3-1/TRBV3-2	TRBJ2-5	CASSQGQGPIQETQYF
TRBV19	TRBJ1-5	CASGQAGQPQHF
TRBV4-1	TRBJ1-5	CASSLGQGGVGSNQPQHF
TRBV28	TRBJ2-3	CASSPQGAAYKREEGDTQYF
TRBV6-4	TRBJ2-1	CASSLQGGEYNEQFF
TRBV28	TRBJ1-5	CASSLQGAGQPQHF
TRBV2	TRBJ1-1	CASMETGAGFAEAFF
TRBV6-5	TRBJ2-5	CASSYSQGEETQYF
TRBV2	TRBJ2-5	CASSGLQGRGETQYF
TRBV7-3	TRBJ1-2	CAREGKTNYGYTF
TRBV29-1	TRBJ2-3	CSVTGTPTDTQYF
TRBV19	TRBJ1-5	CASGWGSPPPQHF
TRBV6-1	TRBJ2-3	CASSSSTDTQYF
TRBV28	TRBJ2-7	CASTSGGARYEQYF
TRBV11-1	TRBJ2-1	CASIPGLAVLGEQFF
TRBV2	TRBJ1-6	CASSADRGSPLHF
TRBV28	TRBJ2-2	CASSEGHLDTGELFF
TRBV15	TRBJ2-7	CATSRDGNPGNPYEQYF
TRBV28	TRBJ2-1	CASSLNRGVNIDEQFF